One and the same sample provided the 2 T cell receptor beta chains below, sequenced in a study of T cells in Graves' hyperthyroidism and ophthalmopathy. Amplified TCR beta CDR3 regions derived from RNA transcripts. During a first-round RT-PCR of the TCR CDR3, the HTBI primer set was used. TCRdb re-called the multiplex PCR reads with MiXCR, one entry per CDR3 protein. The table lists more than 300,000 distinct CDR3 sequences, 17% of them singletons, with almost 35% in the top ten. The specimen sequenced was blood. These receptors were collected from a woman aged 30 to 39 with Graves' hyperthyroidism that later progressed to Graves' ophthalmopathy.

This clonotype has ten or more counts. The chain couples TRBV6-6 to TRBJ2-6, with D possibly being TRBD2 (6 bases). The CDR3 runs to 21 residues. Looked up from germline, CDR1 is MNHNY and CDR2 is SVGAGI (reference sequence). The ends were cut back, 3 bases at V and 4 bases at J, with 28 bases in the middle. This CDR3 reads CASSYFFAGSEHPSGANVLTF. Written as DNA, the CDR3 is TGTGCCAGCAGTTATTTTTTCGCGGGGAGCGAACACCCGAGCGGGGCCAACGTCCTGACTTTC.

This clonotype came up a few times. The J gene is TRBJ1-3, the V gene TRBV9; a weak D match, TRBD1 (5 bases). CDR1 and CDR2 (germline): SGDLS, YYNGEE. The V and J ends lost 0 bases and 0 bases respectively, with 7 bases between them. CDR3 length: 15 residues. DNA for the CDR3: TGTGCCAGCAGCGTAGGACAGAGCTCTGGAAACACCATATATTTT. Residues: CASSVGQSSGNTIYF. Supplemented by reference TRBV9 and TRBJ1-3, the full variable domain reads DSGVTQTPKHLITATGQRVTLRCSPRSGDLSVYWYQQSLDQGLQFLIQYYNGEERAKGNILERFSAQQFPDLHSELNLSSLELGDSALYFCASSVGQSSGNTIYFGEGSWLTVV.